This T cell receptor beta chain was observed in a study of blood T cell repertoires in COVID-19. Authors' analysis steps: Reference gene primer amplification gave nucleated cell count estimates. Using immunoSEQ multiplex PCR, the repertoire was profiled, and TCRdb retains in-frame clones only, with some absent. D and trimming were read from the DNA, whereas the V and J calls and clone size are those reported in that table. The sample contains some 320,000 clones, approximately 90% of which appear only once. Germline loops: CDR1 SGHVS, CDR2 FNYEAQ. CDR3 size: 15 residues. Trimming cost V 4 bases and J 8 bases, with 20 bases left between them.

Sequenced material: peripheral blood. The rearrangement joins TRBV7-6 to TRBJ1-2; D is ambiguous. This sequence was found in a woman aged 25 to 45 who had recovered from COVID-19. The CDR3 loop reads CASSSPTDSGWGYTF. CDR3 sequence (DNA): TGTGCCAGCAGCTCCCCGACGGACTCGGGGTGGGGCTACACCTTC.